The clone carrying this T cell receptor (beta chain) has only one observation. Its target is not known. Trimming took 5 bases from V and 4 from J, leaving 14 bases between them. Germline-derived CDR1 and CDR2 are SEHNR and FQNEAQ (reference sequence). The CDR3 is 14 amino acids. The sample originates from a study of blood T cells in healthy people across ages. The study's findings and limits: Percentage of naive T cells showed a strong correlation with TCR beta diversity. Expanded clonotype changes were possibly confounded by unknown donor CMV status. Getting older went along with TCR beta diversity per million T cells dropping roughly linearly.

No fewer than 5.5 micrograms of total RNA were isolated from every sample. It was with a sample-barcoded 5' primer and a J-beta primer mix that a second PCR of about 6 to 11 cycles was run. TCRdb reprocessed the 5' RACE reads via MiXCR and lists one record per CDR3 protein. This table has over 950,000 distinct CDR3 sequences, roughly 51% appearing once. What was sequenced was blood. The origin of this receptor is a woman aged 60-70 years in good health. The chain employs TRBV7-9 and TRBJ1-1, with D unresolved. CDR3: CASSPQVRGTEAFF. In DNA form, the CDR3 reads TGTGCCAGCAGCCCCCAGGTTCGGGGCACTGAAGCTTTCTTT.